A single sample gave rise to the 14 T cell receptor beta chains below, sequenced in a study of Ad26.COV2.S vaccination and SARS-CoV-2 variants. Repertoires were generated with immunoSEQ multiplex PCR, while TCRdb's copy carries only in-frame clones and drops some. This table has roughly 400,000 clones, 80% to 95% appearing once. Treatment specified: about 20 received Ad26.COV2.S at low or high dose, single or two shots; a few received placebo; per-sample allocation not given. Sample collection was performed on day 63 after the first vaccine or placebo injection. Sequencing used peripheral blood, obtained in a trial of Ad26.COV2.S vaccine versus placebo. Receptors were obtained from a person between 18 and 65 years old who received the Ad26.COV2.S COVID-19 vaccine or a placebo.

The chain is built from TRBV9 and TRBJ2-1; D is uncertain. CDR1 is SGDLS, CDR2 YYNGEE, per germline. The V end was cut by 3 bases, the J end by 6 bases, with 4 bases between. The length of the CDR3 is 11 residues. In nucleotides, the CDR3 is TGTGCCAGCAGCGATTTCAATGAGCAGTTCTTC. The encoded protein is CASSDFNEQFF.

This chain uses TRBV11-2 with TRBJ2-1; no reliable D call. CDR1 and CDR2 from the germline V gene are SGHAT and FQNNGV. Trimming pared 4 bases from V and 8 bases from J, leaving 18 bases between. The CDR3 runs to 15 residues. This CDR3 is CASSSPDGPRDEQFF. The CDR3 DNA follows: TGTGCCAGCAGCTCCCCAGACGGGCCTCGGGATGAGCAGTTCTTC.

J is TRBJ1-6 and V is TRBV28; D is unresolved. The V end was cut by 3 bases, the J end by 5 bases, with 2 bases between. CDR1 is MDHEN, CDR2 SYDVKM, per germline. The CDR3 sequence is 12 residues long. As DNA, the CDR3 is TGTGCCAGCAGTTTCAATAATTCACCCCTCCACTTT. Translating it yields CASSFNNSPLHF. Based on the CDR3 plus reference TRBV28 and TRBJ1-6, the full variable domain is DVKVTQSSRYLVKRTGEKVFLECVQDMDHENMFWYRQDPGLGLRLIYFSYDVKMKEKGDIPEGYSVSREKKERFSLILESASTNQTSMYLCASSFNNSPLHFGNGTRLTVT.

This chain uses TRBV19 with TRBJ1-2, with D uncertain. Germline CDR1 is LNHDA and CDR2 is SQIVND (reference sequence). Trimming removed 3 bases from V and 1 base from J, with 9 bases in between. The CDR3 is 14 residues long. The CDR3 sequence: CASSISKSNYGYTF. The CDR3 nucleotides are TGTGCCAGTAGTATTTCTAAGAGTAACTATGGCTACACCTTC.

The chain has TRBV28 and TRBJ2-1; D is uncertain. The V and J ends lost 7 bases and 5 bases respectively, with 9 bases between them. The CDR3 is 12 residues long. Germline values: CDR1 MDHEN, CDR2 SYDVKM. The CDR3 region is CASNRRNNEQFF. CDR3 DNA: TGTGCCAGCAACCGAAGAAACAATGAGCAGTTCTTC.

This chain connects TRBV4-1 to TRBJ2-5; maybe TRBD1 (7 bases). The CDR3 consists of 17 residues. V lost 2 bases and J 4 bases, leaving 20 bases between the germline ends. The germline V gene has CDR1 MGHRA and CDR2 YSYEKL. The CDR3 is CASSQYGGPTGRETQYF. The CDR3 DNA is TGCGCCAGCAGCCAATATGGGGGGCCGACAGGGCGAGAGACCCAGTACTTC.

The V call is TRBV11-2, the J call TRBJ1-2; tentative D call: TRBD1 (5 bases). V was trimmed by 5 bases and J by 2 bases, leaving 12 bases between them. Germline V lookup: CDR1 SGHAT, CDR2 FQNNGV. This CDR3 has 14 amino acids. In DNA form, the CDR3 reads TGTGCCAGCAGCATGCAGGGCGTCAACTATGGCTACACCTTC. Its translation is CASSMQGVNYGYTF.

The chain is built from TRBV5-3 and TRBJ2-5; 8 positions match TRBD2. TRBV5-3 is designated an ORF whose function remains uncertain. The CDR3 sequence is 17 residues long. Trimming at V came to 1 base and at J to 1 base, leaving 9 bases not matched to a gene. The CDR3 DNA reads TGTGCCAGAAGCTTGAGGCTAGCGGGTGCCTTCCAAGAGACCCAGTACTTC. Its protein is CARSLRLAGAFQETQYF.

V is TRBV7-2 and J is TRBJ2-7; the D gene is possibly TRBD2 (6 bases). Germline V gene sequence: CDR1 SGHTA, CDR2 FQGNSA. The CDR3 extends over 14 amino acids. V was cut by 0 bases and J by 3 bases, with 9 bases left in between. As DNA, the CDR3 is TGTGCCAGCAGCTTAGCTAGCGGTGACTACGAGCAGTACTTC. Translating gives CASSLASGDYEQYF.

This clone appeared a few times. The chain has TRBV6-6 and TRBJ1-6; D is uncertain. The germline CDR1 and CDR2 sequences are MNHNY and SVGAGI (reference sequence). The CDR3 extends over 15 amino acids. Trimming took off 4 bases at V and 10 bases at J, with 17 bases between the two ends. CDR3 sequence (DNA): TGTGCCAGCAGTTTGTCGAACAACATGGGATCACCCCTCCACTTT. It specifies CASSLSNNMGSPLHF.

This clone is a singleton in its sample. This sequence joins TRBV7-2 and TRBJ1-5; D not certain. With 3 bases removed from V and 7 bases from J, the gap between germline ends came to 16 bases. CDR1 is SGHTA and CDR2 is FQGNSA in the germline V gene. The length of the CDR3 is 15 residues. As DNA, the CDR3 is TGTGCCAGCAGCTTGACTCCTACGATAGCCCAGCCCCAGCATTTT. Amino acid sequence: CASSLTPTIAQPQHF. Full variable domain (missing parts from reference TRBV7-2 and TRBJ1-5): GAGVSQSPSNKVTEKGKDVELRCDPISGHTALYWYRQSLGQGLEFLIYFQGNSAPDKSGLPSDRFSAERTGGSVSTLTIQRTQQEDSAVYLCASSLTPTIAQPQHFGDGTRLSIL.

This clone was picked up one time. This chain connects TRBV15 to TRBJ2-1; D gene uncertain. Germline CDR1 and CDR2: LNHNV and YYDKDF (reference sequence). The CDR3 extends over 15 amino acids. Trimming removed 1 base from V and 7 bases from J, with 14 bases in between. CDR3 coding DNA: TGTGCCACCAGCAGAGGGTGGTTGGTACCTAATGAGCAGTTCTTC. It encodes CATSRGWLVPNEQFF. Drawing the rest from reference TRBV15 and TRBJ2-1, the complete variable domain is DAMVIQNPRYQVTQFGKPVTLSCSQTLNHNVMYWYQQKSSQAPKLLFHYYDKDFNNEADTPDNFQSRRPNTSFCFLDIRSPGLGDTAMYLCATSRGWLVPNEQFFGPGTRLTVL.

The V call is TRBV9, the J call TRBJ2-3, with D possibly matching TRBD1 (6 bases). The CDR3 extends over 16 amino acids. Trimming took off 1 base at V and 2 bases at J, with 14 bases between the two ends. Germline CDR1 SGDLS, CDR2 YYNGEE. In nucleotides, the CDR3 is TGTGCCAGCAGCGTATACCCAGGGGCGGCCACAGATACGCAGTATTTT. It specifies CASSVYPGAATDTQYF.

The gene calls are TRBV24-1 and TRBJ2-7; D may match TRBD1 or TRBD2 (5 bases each). Trimming cost V 0 bases and J 5 bases, with 10 bases left between them. CDR1 KGHDR and CDR2 SFDVKD come from the germline V gene. The CDR3 is 14 amino acids. DNA for the CDR3: TGTGCCACCAGTGATTTGGAGGGGCTCGACGAGCAGTACTTC. Residues: CATSDLEGLDEQYF.